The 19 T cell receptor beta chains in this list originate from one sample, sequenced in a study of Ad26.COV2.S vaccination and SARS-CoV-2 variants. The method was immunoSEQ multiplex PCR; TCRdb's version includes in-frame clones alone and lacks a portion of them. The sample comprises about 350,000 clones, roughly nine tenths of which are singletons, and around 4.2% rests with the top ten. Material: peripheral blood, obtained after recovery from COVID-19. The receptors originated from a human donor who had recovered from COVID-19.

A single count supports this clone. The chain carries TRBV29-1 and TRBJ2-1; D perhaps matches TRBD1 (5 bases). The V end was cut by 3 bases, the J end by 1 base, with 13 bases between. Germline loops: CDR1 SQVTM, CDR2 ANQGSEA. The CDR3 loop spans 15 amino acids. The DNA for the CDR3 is TGCAGCGTTGACACCAGCCCAGGGTCCTACAATGAGCAGTTCTTC. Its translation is CSVDTSPGSYNEQFF.

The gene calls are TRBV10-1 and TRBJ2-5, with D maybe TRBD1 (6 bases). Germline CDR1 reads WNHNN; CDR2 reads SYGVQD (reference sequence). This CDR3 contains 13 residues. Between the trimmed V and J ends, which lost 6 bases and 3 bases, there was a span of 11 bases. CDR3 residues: CASSHRVEETQYF. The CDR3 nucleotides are TGCGCCAGCAGCCACAGGGTTGAAGAGACCCAGTACTTC.

In nucleotides, the CDR3 is TGTGCCAGCAGCTTAGGGAGGAGGGCCGGGACAAGCTCCTACGAGCAGTACTTC. It codes for CASSLGRRAGTSSYEQYF. V usage is TRBV11-2 and J usage is TRBJ2-7, with D perhaps being TRBD1 or TRBD2 (6 bases each). V lost 1 base, J lost 0 bases, and 19 bases lay in between. CDR1 and CDR2 from the germline V gene are SGHAT and FQNNGV. The CDR3 totals 18 residues.

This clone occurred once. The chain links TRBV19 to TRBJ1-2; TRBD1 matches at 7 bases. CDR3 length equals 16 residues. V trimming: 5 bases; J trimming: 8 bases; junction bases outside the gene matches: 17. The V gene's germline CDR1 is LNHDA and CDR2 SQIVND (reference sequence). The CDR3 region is CASSSRDSLRLGGYTF. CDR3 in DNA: TGTGCCAGTAGTTCAAGGGACAGTCTCCGGCTCGGGGGCTACACCTTC.

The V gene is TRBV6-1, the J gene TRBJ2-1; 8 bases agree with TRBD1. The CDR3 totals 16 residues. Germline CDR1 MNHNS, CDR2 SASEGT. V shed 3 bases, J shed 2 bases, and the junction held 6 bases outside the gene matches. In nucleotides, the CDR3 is TGTGCCAGCAGTGAGGGGCCAGGGGGCGCCTACAATGAGCAGTTCTTC. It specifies CASSEGPGGAYNEQFF.

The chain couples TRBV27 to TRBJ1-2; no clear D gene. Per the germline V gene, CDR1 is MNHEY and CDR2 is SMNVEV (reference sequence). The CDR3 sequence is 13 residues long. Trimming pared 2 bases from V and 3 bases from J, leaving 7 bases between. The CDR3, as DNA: TGTGCCAGCAGTTTAAAGGGAGACTATGGCTACACCTTC. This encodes CASSLKGDYGYTF.

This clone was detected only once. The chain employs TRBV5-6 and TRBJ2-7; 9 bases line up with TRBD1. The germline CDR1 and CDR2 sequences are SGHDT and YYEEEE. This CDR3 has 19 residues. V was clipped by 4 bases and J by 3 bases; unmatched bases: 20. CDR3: CASSRVRGTGFGEDYEQYF. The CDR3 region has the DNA TGTGCCAGCAGCCGGGTCAGAGGGACAGGGTTTGGGGAAGACTACGAGCAGTACTTC.

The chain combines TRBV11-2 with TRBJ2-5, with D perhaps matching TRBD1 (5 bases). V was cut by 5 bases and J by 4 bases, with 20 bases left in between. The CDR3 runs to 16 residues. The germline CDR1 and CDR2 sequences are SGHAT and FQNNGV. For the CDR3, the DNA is TGTGCCAGCAGCCCTCGACAGTTCACCATCCCAGAGACCCAGTACTTC. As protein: CASSPRQFTIPETQYF.

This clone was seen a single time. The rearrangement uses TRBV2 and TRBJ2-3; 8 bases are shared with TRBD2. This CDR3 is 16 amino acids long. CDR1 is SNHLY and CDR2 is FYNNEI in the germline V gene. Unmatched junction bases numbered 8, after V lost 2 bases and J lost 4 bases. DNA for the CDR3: TGTGCCAGCAGTGAAAGGGCTAGCGGGCGATCAGATACGCAGTATTTT. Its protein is CASSERASGRSDTQYF. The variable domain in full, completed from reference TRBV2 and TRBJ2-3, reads EPEVTQTPSHQVTQMGQEVILRCVPISNHLYFYWYRQILGQKVEFLVSFYNNEISEKSEIFDDQFSVERPDGSNFTLKIRSTKLEDSAMYFCASSERASGRSDTQYFGPGTRLTVL.

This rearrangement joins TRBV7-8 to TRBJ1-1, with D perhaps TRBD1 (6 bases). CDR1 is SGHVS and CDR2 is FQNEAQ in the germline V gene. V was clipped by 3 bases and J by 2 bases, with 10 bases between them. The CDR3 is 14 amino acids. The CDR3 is CASSFRDTNTEAFF. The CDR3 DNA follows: TGTGCCAGCAGCTTCCGGGACACAAACACTGAAGCTTTCTTT.

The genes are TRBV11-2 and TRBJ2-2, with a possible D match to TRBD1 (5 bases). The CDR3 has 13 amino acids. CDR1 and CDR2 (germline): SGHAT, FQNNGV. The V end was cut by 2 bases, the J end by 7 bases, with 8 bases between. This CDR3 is CASSLRGNGELFF. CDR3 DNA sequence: TGTGCCAGCAGCTTAAGGGGAAACGGGGAGCTGTTTTTT. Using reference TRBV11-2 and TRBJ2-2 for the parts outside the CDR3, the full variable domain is EAGVAQSPRYKIIEKRQSVAFWCNPISGHATLYWYQQILGQGPKLLIQFQNNGVVDDSQLPKDRFSAERLKGVDSTLKIQPAKLEDSAVYLCASSLRGNGELFFGEGSRLTVL.

CDR3 loop: CASSLGGFTDTQYF. Here the CDR3 DNA reads TGTGCCAGCAGCTTAGGAGGTTTCACAGATACGCAGTATTTT. The chain combines TRBV11-2 with TRBJ2-3; the D is unclear. The V gene lost 1 base and the J gene lost 2 bases, with 7 bases spanning the gap. The CDR3 totals 14 residues. Germline CDR1 SGHAT, CDR2 FQNNGV. The full variable domain, with the rest looked up from reference TRBV11-2 and TRBJ2-3, is EAGVAQSPRYKIIEKRQSVAFWCNPISGHATLYWYQQILGQGPKLLIQFQNNGVVDDSQLPKDRFSAERLKGVDSTLKIQPAKLEDSAVYLCASSLGGFTDTQYFGPGTRLTVL.

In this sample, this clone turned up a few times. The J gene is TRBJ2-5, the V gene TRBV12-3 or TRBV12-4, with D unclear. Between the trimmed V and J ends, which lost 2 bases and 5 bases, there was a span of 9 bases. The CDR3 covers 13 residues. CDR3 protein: CASSLLRWETQYF. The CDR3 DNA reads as TGTGCCAGCAGTTTATTGAGGTGGGAGACCCAGTACTTC.

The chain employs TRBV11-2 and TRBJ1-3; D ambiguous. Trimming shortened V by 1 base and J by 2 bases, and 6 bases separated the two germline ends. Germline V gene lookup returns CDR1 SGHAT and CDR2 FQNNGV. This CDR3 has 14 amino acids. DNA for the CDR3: TGTGCCAGCAGCTTAGCTGGGGCTGGAAACACCATATATTTT. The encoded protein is CASSLAGAGNTIYF.

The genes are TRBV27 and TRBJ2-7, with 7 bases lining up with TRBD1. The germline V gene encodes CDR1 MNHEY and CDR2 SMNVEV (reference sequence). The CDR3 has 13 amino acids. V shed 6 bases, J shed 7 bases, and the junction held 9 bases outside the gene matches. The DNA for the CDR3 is TGTGCCAGCAGCCCTACAGGGGTTAGGGAGCAGTACTTC. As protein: CASSPTGVREQYF.

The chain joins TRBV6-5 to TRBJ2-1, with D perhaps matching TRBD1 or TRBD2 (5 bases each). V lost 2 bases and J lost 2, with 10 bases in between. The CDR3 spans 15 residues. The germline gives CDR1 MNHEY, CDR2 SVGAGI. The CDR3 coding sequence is TGTGCCAGCAGTTACCGGGACGCAACCTACAATGAGCAGTTCTTC. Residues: CASSYRDATYNEQFF.

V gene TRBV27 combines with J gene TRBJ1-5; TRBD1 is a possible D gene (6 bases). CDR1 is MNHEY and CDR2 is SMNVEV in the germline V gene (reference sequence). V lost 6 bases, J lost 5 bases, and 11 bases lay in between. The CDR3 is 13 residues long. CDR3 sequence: CASRGQPYQPQHF. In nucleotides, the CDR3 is TGTGCCAGCAGAGGACAGCCCTATCAGCCCCAGCATTTT.

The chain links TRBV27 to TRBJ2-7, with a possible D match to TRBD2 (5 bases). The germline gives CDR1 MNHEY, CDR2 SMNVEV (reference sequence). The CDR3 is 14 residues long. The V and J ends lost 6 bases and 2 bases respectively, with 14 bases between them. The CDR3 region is CASRVDSYPYEQYF. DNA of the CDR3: TGTGCCAGCAGGGTGGACTCATACCCCTACGAGCAGTACTTC.

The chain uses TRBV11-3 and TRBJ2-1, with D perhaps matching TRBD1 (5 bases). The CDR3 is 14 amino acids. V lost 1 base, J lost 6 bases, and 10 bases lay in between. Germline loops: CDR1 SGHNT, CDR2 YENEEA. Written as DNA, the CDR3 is TGTGCCAGCAGCTTAGTGGCAGGGTCCAATGAGCAGTTCTTC. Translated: CASSLVAGSNEQFF. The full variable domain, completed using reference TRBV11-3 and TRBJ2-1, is EAGVVQSPRYKIIEKKQPVAFWCNPISGHNTLYWYLQNLGQGPELLIRYENEEAVDDSQLPKDRFSAERLKGVDSTLKIQPAELGDSAVYLCASSLVAGSNEQFFGPGTRLTVL.